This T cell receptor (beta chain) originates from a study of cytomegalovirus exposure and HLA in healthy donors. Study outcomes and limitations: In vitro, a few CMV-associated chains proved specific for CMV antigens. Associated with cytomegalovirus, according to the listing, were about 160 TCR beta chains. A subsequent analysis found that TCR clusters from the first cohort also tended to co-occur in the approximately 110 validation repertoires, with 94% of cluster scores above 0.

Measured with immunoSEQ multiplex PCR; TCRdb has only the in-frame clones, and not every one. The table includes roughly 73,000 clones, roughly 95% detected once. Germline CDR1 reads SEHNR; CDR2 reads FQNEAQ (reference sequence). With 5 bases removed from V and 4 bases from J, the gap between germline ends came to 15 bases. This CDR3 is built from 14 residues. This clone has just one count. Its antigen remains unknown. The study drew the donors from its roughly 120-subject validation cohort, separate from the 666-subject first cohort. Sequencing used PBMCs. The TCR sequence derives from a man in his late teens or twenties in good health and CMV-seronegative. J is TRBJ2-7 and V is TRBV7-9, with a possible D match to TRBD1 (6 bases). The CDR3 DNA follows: TGTGCCAGCAGCCCAGCAGGACAGAGTTACGAGCAGTACTTC. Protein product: CASSPAGQSYEQYF.